A single TCR beta chain is shown here with its context. Recruitment covered about two dozen US areas and drew participants whose ages spanned about 18 to 100 years. Germline loops: CDR1 LGHNA, CDR2 YSLEER. V gave up 0 bases and J gave up 5 bases, with 14 bases separating them. CDR3 length: 15 amino acids. Original methodology: Quantification of nucleated cells was approximated via reference gene primer amplification. Sequencing used immunoSEQ multiplex PCR; TCRdb keeps in-frame clones, though not all of them. That table furnishes V, J and clone size, whereas the DNA furnished D and trimming. Among over 350,000 clones listed, roughly 91% were seen once. These data come from a study of blood T cell repertoires in COVID-19.

The sequence was obtained from a woman aged 18-29 years who had recovered from COVID-19. This chain uses TRBV4-3 with TRBJ2-7; D might be TRBD2 (5 bases). Specimen: PBMCs or T cells enriched from blood (not recorded which). The CDR3 sequence: CASSQDREGVDEQYF. In DNA form, the CDR3 reads TGCGCCAGCAGCCAAGATCGAGAGGGAGTGGACGAGCAGTACTTC.